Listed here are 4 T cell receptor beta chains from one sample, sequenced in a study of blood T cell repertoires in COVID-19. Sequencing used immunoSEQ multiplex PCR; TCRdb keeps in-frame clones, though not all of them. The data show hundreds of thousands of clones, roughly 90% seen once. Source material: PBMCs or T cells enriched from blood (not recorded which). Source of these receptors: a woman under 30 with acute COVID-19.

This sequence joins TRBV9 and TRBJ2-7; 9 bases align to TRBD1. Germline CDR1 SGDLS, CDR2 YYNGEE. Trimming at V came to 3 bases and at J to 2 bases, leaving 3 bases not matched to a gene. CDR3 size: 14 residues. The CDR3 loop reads CASSETGGPYEQYF. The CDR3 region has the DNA TGTGCCAGCAGCGAAACAGGGGGCCCCTACGAGCAGTACTTC. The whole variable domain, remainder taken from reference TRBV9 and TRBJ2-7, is DSGVTQTPKHLITATGQRVTLRCSPRSGDLSVYWYQQSLDQGLQFLIQYYNGEERAKGNILERFSAQQFPDLHSELNLSSLELGDSALYFCASSETGGPYEQYFGPGTRLTVT.

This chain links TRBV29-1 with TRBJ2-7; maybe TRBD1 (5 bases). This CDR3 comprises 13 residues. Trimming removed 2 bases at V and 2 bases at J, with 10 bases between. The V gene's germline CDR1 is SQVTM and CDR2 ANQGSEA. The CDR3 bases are TGCAGCGTTGAAAAGGGGTTACCCTACGAGCAGTACTTC. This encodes CSVEKGLPYEQYF.

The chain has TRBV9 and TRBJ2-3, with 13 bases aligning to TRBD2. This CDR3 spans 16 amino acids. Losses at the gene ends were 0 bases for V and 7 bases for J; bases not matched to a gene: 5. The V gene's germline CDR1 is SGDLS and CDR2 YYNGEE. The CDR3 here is CASSVGGLAGVNTQYF. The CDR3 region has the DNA TGTGCCAGCAGCGTAGGAGGACTAGCGGGAGTCAATACGCAGTATTTT.

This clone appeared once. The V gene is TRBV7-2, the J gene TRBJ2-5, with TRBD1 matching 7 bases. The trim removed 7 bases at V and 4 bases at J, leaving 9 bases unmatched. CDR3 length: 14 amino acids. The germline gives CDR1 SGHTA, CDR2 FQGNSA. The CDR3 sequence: CASNRQGGGETQYF. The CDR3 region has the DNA TGTGCCAGCAACAGACAGGGTGGGGGAGAGACCCAGTACTTC.